The 17 T cell receptor beta chains below come from one sample, sequenced in a study of breast tumors, draining lymph nodes, adjacent tissues. Samples came from axillary lymph nodes draining the breast cancer. Using its own MiXCR run on the multiplex PCR reads, TCRdb lists one record per CDR3 protein. The data hold under 250,000 distinct CDR3 sequences, with about 34% observed a single time. Sequenced input: axillary lymph node tissue. These receptors all come from a female donor with breast cancer. Some clones in this sample may be carry-over from other donors' samples.

This chain connects TRBV5-1 to TRBJ1-1; tentatively, D is TRBD1 (6 bases). Trimming pared 4 bases from V and 8 bases from J, leaving 9 bases between. CDR1 SGHRS and CDR2 YFSETQ come from the germline V gene. This CDR3 contains 11 residues. The CDR3 DNA follows: TGCGCCAGCAGCGCTGACAGGGAAGCTTTCTTT. Translating gives CASSADREAFF.

This clonotype came up many times. The chain recombines TRBV20-1 with TRBJ2-4; 11 bases are shared with TRBD2. This CDR3 has 13 residues. The ends lost 1 base at V and 8 bases at J; junction bases unmatched: 1. CDR1 is DFQATT, CDR2 SNEGSKA, per germline (reference sequence). Here the CDR3 reads CSARGLAGHIQYF. CDR3 nucleotides: TGCAGTGCTAGAGGACTAGCGGGGCACATTCAGTACTTC.

This clonotype came up a few times. A much larger clone differs by one base, so this may be a read error. The J gene is TRBJ2-1, the V gene TRBV9; D perhaps matches TRBD2 (5 bases). Germline loops: CDR1 SGDLS, CDR2 YYNGEE. The CDR3 spans 14 residues. The CDR3 sequence: CASSVGGRYNEQSF. CDR3 in DNA: TGTGCCAGCAGCGTAGGAGGGCGTTACAATGAGCAGTCCTTC.

This clonotype has at least ten counts. Here the CDR3 reads CATSEHQQGDEQFF. The CDR3 DNA reads TGTGCCACCAGTGAGCACCAACAGGGGGATGAGCAGTTCTTC. V gene TRBV24-1 combines with J gene TRBJ2-1; 8 bases align to TRBD1. Looked up from germline, CDR1 is KGHDR and CDR2 is SFDVKD. V was clipped by 4 bases and J by 8 bases; unmatched bases: 6. The CDR3 covers 14 residues.

The table lists this clonotype with many counts. The V gene is TRBV5-1, the J gene TRBJ1-4; TRBD1 matches at 9 bases. The V and J ends lost 4 bases and 8 bases, in that order; junction bases with no gene match: 6. Germline loops: CDR1 SGHRS, CDR2 YFSETQ. This CDR3 has 14 amino acids. The CDR3 loop reads CASSPRTGDEKLFF. CDR3 DNA sequence: TGCGCCAGCAGCCCTAGGACAGGGGACGAAAAACTGTTTTTT.

As for this clonotype: The junction does not match germline at one end; this may be a read error. This sequence joins TRBV5-4 and TRBJ2-7; D unclear. Germline V gene lookup returns CDR1 SGHNT and CDR2 YYREEE (reference sequence). This CDR3 comprises 15 residues. CDR3 amino acids: CARSSPSQFSYDQYF. CDR3 sequence (DNA): TGTGCCCGCAGCTCCCCCTCGCAGTTCTCCTACGACCAGTACTTC.

This clonotype was detected a few times. Possible read error: a much larger clone is one base away. The rearrangement links TRBV11-2 to TRBJ2-7; 11 nucleotides match TRBD2. This CDR3 spans 14 amino acids. The germline V gene has CDR1 SGHAT and CDR2 FQNNGV. V trimming: 5 bases; J trimming: 6 bases; junction bases outside the gene matches: 6. CDR3: CASSAGLAAFEQYF. The CDR3 DNA is TGTGCCAGCAGCGCGGGACTAGCGGCATTCGAGCAGTACTTC.

In this sample, this clonotype turned up many times. This chain connects TRBV7-9 to TRBJ2-5; the D is unclear. Germline V lookup: CDR1 SEHNR, CDR2 FQNEAQ (reference sequence). This CDR3 has 13 amino acids. Between the trimmed V and J ends, which lost 4 bases and 2 bases, there was a span of 8 bases. The CDR3 spells CASSSTVQETQYF. The CDR3 DNA is TGTGCCAGCAGCTCGACTGTACAAGAGACCCAGTACTTC.

As to this clonotype: This may be a read error: a much more frequent sequence differs by one nucleotide. This CDR3 is missing its conserved last phenylalanine or tryptophan, likely due to a read error. V usage is TRBV6-5 and J usage is TRBJ2-1; 9 bases line up with TRBD1. Germline V gene sequence: CDR1 MNHEY, CDR2 SVGAGI. The CDR3 sequence is 15 residues long. The V and J ends lost 2 bases and 9 bases, in that order; junction bases with no gene match: 8. CDR3 in DNA: TGTGCCAGCAGTTACGGGGACAGGGCCCTCGGTGAGCAGTTCCTC. This encodes CASSYGDRALGEQFL.

V gene TRBV7-2 combines with J gene TRBJ2-1; no definite D call. CDR3 length: 14 residues. The V gene lost 2 bases and the J gene lost 6 bases, with 11 bases spanning the gap. The germline V gene encodes CDR1 SGHTA and CDR2 FQGNSA. Here the CDR3 reads CASSLLAAFNEQFF. In nucleotides, the CDR3 is TGTGCCAGCAGCTTACTGGCAGCCTTCAATGAGCAGTTCTTC. Supplemented by reference TRBV7-2 and TRBJ2-1, the full variable domain reads GAGVSQSPSNKVTEKGKDVELRCDPISGHTALYWYRQSLGQGLEFLIYFQGNSAPDKSGLPSDRFSAERTGGSVSTLTIQRTQQEDSAVYLCASSLLAAFNEQFFGPGTRLTVL.

Many counts were recorded for this clonotype. V gene TRBV30 combines with J gene TRBJ1-6; D call uncertain. The length of the CDR3 is 13 residues. Germline V gives CDR1 GTSNPN, CDR2 SVGIG (reference sequence). Trimming took 1 base from V and 4 from J, leaving 5 bases between them. The CDR3 loop reads CAWSARYNSPLHF. CDR3 bases: TGTGCCTGGAGTGCGCGTTATAATTCACCCCTCCACTTT. Variable domain in full (rest from reference TRBV30 and TRBJ1-6): SQTIHQWPATLVQPVGSPLSLECTVEGTSNPNLYWYRQAAGRGLQLLFYSVGIGQISSEVPQNLSASRPQDRQFILSSKKLLLSDSGFYLCAWSARYNSPLHFGNGTRLTVT.

This clonotype occurred many times. The rearrangement joins TRBV3-1 to TRBJ1-2; D gene ambiguous. Deletions cut 1 base from V and 7 bases from J, with 7 bases between. From germline, CDR1 is LGHDT and CDR2 YNNKEL (reference sequence). This CDR3 comprises 12 residues. CDR3: CASSQGGRGYTF. As DNA, the CDR3 is TGTGCCAGCAGCCAAGGCGGACGTGGCTACACCTTC.

In its sample, this clonotype was seen many times. The junction shows a germline mismatch at one end, possibly a read error. V is TRBV6-1 and J is TRBJ2-7, with D hard to call. The V gene's germline CDR1 is MNHNS and CDR2 SASEGT. This CDR3 contains 12 residues. DNA for the CDR3: TGTGCCAGTAGTGTTGGGGACTACGAGCAGTACTTC. It yields the protein CASSVGDYEQYF.

This clonotype was detected many times. V gene TRBV20-1 combines with J gene TRBJ2-1, with 8 bases that match TRBD2. Germline V gives CDR1 DFQATT, CDR2 SNEGSKA (reference sequence). The CDR3 is 15 residues long. The V gene end was trimmed by 1 base and the J gene end by 9 bases; junction bases not matched to a gene: 11. The CDR3 sequence: CSARGGTGRASEQFF. The CDR3 coding sequence is TGCAGTGCTAGAGGGGGTACCGGGAGGGCCTCTGAGCAGTTCTTC.

This clonotype came up many times. V and J are TRBV30 and TRBJ2-1, with D maybe TRBD1 (6 bases). Germline V gene data show CDR1 as GTSNPN and CDR2 as SVGIG (reference sequence). This CDR3 is 15 amino acids long. The V end was cut by 1 base, the J end by 8 bases, with 18 bases between. CDR3 in amino acids: CAWSGQGGIGDEQFF. CDR3 DNA: TGTGCCTGGAGTGGGCAAGGGGGTATCGGGGATGAGCAGTTCTTC.

This clonotype came up many times. The chain joins TRBV30 to TRBJ1-2, with D possibly being TRBD1 (5 bases). This CDR3 has 14 residues. Germline V gives CDR1 GTSNPN, CDR2 SVGIG (reference sequence). V was cut by 5 bases and J by 8 bases, with 21 bases left in between. The chain's CDR3 is CAWRGDSFVGGYTF. Written as DNA, the CDR3 is TGTGCCTGGCGGGGCGACAGCTTTGTTGGGGGCTACACCTTC.

The sample holds one count of this clonotype. With a much larger clone just one base away, this may be a read error. The chain carries TRBV28 and TRBJ1-4; a weak D match, TRBD1 (5 bases). The CDR3 contains 18 residues. Germline assignment: CDR1 MDHEN and CDR2 SYDVKM. In DNA form, the CDR3 reads TGTACCAGCAGCGGGTCGGGGGGGGTTGATTCAACTAATGAAAAACTGTTTTTT. It specifies CTSSGSGGVDSTNEKLFF.